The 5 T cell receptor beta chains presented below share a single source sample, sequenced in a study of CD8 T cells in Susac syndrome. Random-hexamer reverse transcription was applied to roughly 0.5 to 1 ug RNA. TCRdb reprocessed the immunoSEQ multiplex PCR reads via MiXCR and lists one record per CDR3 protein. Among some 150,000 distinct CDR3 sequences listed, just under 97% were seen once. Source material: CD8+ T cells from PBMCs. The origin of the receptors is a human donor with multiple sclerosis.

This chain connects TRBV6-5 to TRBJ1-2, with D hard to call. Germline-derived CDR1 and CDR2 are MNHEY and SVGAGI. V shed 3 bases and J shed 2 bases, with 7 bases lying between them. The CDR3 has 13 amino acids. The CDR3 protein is CASSYEGNYGYTF. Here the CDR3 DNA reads TGTGCCAGCAGTTATGAGGGAAACTATGGCTACACCTTC.

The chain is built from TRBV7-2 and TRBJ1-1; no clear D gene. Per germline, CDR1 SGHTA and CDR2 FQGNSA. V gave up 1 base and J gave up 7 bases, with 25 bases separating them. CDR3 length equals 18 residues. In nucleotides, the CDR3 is TGTGCCAGCAGCTTAGGAGCCGCGGGAGAGTTGGTCGCCGATGAAGCTTTCTTT. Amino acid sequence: CASSLGAAGELVADEAFF.

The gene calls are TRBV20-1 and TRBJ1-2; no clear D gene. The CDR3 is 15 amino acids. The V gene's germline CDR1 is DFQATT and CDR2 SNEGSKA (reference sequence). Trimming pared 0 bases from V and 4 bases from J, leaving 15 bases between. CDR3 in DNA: TGCAGTGCTAGAGACCTGACGGAGCAGACCTATGGCTACACCTTC. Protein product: CSARDLTEQTYGYTF.

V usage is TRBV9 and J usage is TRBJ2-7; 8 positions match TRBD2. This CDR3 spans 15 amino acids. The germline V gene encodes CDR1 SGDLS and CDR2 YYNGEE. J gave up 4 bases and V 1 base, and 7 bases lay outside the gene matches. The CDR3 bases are TGTGCCAGCAGCGTATCTGGATTAGCGGGGTACGAGCAGTACTTC. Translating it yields CASSVSGLAGYEQYF.

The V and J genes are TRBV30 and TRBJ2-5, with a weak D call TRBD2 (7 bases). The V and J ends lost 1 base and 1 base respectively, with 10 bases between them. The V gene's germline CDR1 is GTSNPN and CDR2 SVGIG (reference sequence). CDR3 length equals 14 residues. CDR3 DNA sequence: TGTGCCTGGAGTGGGGGGGGGCCCCAAGAGACCCAGTACTTC. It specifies CAWSGGGPQETQYF.